This is a list of T cell receptor beta chains from one sample in a study of T-cell memory formation after mild COVID-19. TCRdb re-called the 5' RACE reads through MiXCR, storing one row per CDR3 protein. The top ten clones hold about 2.1% of a sample with around 180,000 distinct CDR3 sequences, 16% of them seen once. Sequenced input: PBMCs or a T cell subset sorted from them (not recorded which). The receptors originated from an adult woman who had mild COVID-19 (a few samples of this study predate the infection). Cell type and time point are not known. CDR3s include the opening cysteine and the closing phenylalanine or tryptophan.

TRBJ1-1 | TRBV20-1 | CSARVSTGGRKTEAFF
TRBJ2-1 | TRBV5-1 | CASSLGPGANEQFF
TRBJ2-1 | TRBV12-3/TRBV12-4 | CASRLNDEQFF
TRBJ2-7 | TRBV19 | CASGDSYEQYF
TRBJ2-1 | TRBV12-3/TRBV12-4 | CASSPRGLAGSNEQFF
TRBJ1-1 | TRBV7-4 | CASTRTERRENTEAFF
TRBJ1-6 | TRBV12-3/TRBV12-4 | CASSSTGGANSPLHF
TRBJ1-1 | TRBV20-1 | CSASRDRAAEAFF
TRBJ2-5 | TRBV14 | CASSQEHTAQYF
TRBJ1-1 | TRBV24-1 | CATRSSGGSEAFF
TRBJ2-1 | TRBV20-1 | CSARDGQGGDEQFF
TRBJ1-3 | TRBV6-1 | CASSEAIRGTIYF
TRBJ2-2 | TRBV9 | CASSVSLGGSDTGELFF
TRBJ1-3 | TRBV5-1 | CASSQQFSGNTIYF
TRBJ2-1 | TRBV24-1 | CATSDPGTGSMDEQFF
TRBJ2-1 | TRBV12-3/TRBV12-4 | CASSRASSEKQFF
TRBJ2-1 | TRBV24-1 | CATSDPGTENEQFF
TRBJ1-5 | TRBV19 | CASSSNQPQHF
TRBJ2-5 | TRBV6-5 | CASRTGGAETQYF
TRBJ2-5 | TRBV5-1 | CASSPGPGNQETQYF
TRBJ1-2 | TRBV20-1 | CSAMTQGQGERPNYGYTF
TRBJ1-2 | TRBV2 | CASSETGQDYGYTF